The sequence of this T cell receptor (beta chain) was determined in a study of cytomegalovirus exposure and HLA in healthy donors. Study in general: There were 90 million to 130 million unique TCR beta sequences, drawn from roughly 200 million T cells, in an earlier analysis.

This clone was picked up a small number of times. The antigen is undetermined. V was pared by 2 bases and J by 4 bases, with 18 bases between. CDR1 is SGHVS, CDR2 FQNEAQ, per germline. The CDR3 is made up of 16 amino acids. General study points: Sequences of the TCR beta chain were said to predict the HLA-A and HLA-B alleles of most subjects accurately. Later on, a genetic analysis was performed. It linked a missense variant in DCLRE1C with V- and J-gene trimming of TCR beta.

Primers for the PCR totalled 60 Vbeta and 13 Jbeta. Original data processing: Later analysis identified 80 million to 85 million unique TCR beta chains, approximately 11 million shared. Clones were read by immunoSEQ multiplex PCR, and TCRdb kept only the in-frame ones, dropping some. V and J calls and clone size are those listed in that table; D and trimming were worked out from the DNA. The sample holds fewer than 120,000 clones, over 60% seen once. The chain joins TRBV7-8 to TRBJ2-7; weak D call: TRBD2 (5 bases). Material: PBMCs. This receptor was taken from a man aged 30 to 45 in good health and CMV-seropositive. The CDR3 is CASSLSSFEGIYEQYF. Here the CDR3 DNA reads TGTGCCAGCAGCTTATCGTCGTTTGAGGGCATATACGAGCAGTACTTC.